This T cell receptor (beta chain) comes out of a study of CD8+ T cells in alopecia areata. cDNA reverse transcribed from extracted RNA served as the sequencing template. Libraries were prepared by immunoSEQ multiplex PCR; TCRdb keeps only in-frame clonotypes and omits some of them. The sample shows about 270,000 clones, none of them appearing just once. Study-wide results and limits: Higher clonality than in normal scalp was seen in lesional scalp, especially alopecia totalis/universalis.

Germline V gene data show CDR1 as LGHNA and CDR2 as YNLKQL (reference sequence). This CDR3 has 16 residues. V lost 4 bases to trimming and J lost 3 bases; unmatched junction nucleotides: 4. The pooled cutaneous lymph node cells were sorted using several markers (CD4, CD8alpha, NKG2D, NKG2ACE and others). This clone has more than one count but fewer than ten. Its antigen remains unidentified. Gene and germline names: mouse. The DNA ends 4 residues before the CDR3 does, and the rest of the CDR3 is filled in from the germline J gene. The sample was CD4+ T cells sorted from a lymph node. The sequence came from a C3H/HeJ mouse with alopecia areata. The strain bears MHC haplotype H2-k. V is TRBV5 and J is TRBJ2-1; TRBD2 matches at 12 bases. CDR3 protein: CASSPGLGGSYAEQFF. The CDR3 DNA, read in part, is TGTGCCAGCAGCCCGGGACTGGGGGGATCCTATGCT.